The clone carrying this T cell receptor (beta chain) was observed at least ten times. What it binds is unknown. This CDR3 has 15 residues. Unmatched junction bases numbered 5, after V lost 6 bases and J lost 3 bases. Germline loops: CDR1 MNHEY, CDR2 SMNVEV (reference sequence). The source of the sample is a study of T-cell reconstitution after alpha-beta-depleted transplantation in children. General study findings and limits: Where some patients showed high TCRbeta diversity at day 60, it came from recipient T cells and thymic progenitors that had survived. Reported findings indicate that, about two months after transplant, alpha-beta T cells came from several hundred expanded clones, which were derived from non-depleted graft cells. T-cell numbers and diversity one year post-transplant derived largely from freshly generated T cells.

Molecular barcoding with unique molecular identifiers was used for the TCRbeta library. Using its own MiXCR run on the PCR reads, TCRdb lists one record per CDR3 protein. The sample has 200,000 or so distinct CDR3 sequences, about 8.4% seen once. The chain is built from TRBV27 and TRBJ2-1; 10 bases fit TRBD2. This clonotype was sampled from a male patient between 2 and 10 years old who had a stem cell transplant for acute myeloid leukemia, so the T cells may come from the graft donor. The specimen was PBMCs, mostly from graft donor cells, collected 360 days after TCRalphabeta/CD19-depleted stem cell transplant. This CDR3 reads CASSLAGADYNEQFF. The CDR3 DNA reads as TGTGCCAGCAGCCTAGCGGGAGCTGACTACAATGAGCAGTTCTTC.